This T cell receptor beta chain emerged from a study of low-dose radiotherapy and immunotherapy resistance in tumors. Turning to the study itself: Patients took 300 mg oral aspirin daily for four cycles from cycle 1 day 1.

The time point here: after trial treatment. Treatment in this sample: LDRT plus nivolumab, ipilimumab, low-dose cyclophosphamide and aspirin (RACIN trial). The CDR3 sequence is 12 residues long. V was cut by 6 bases and J by 3 bases, with 8 bases left in between. Germline CDR1 SNHLY, CDR2 FYNNEI. This clonotype was counted at least ten times. Alpha and beta chains were covered, as first-strand cDNA relied on TRAV- and TRBV-specific primers. Both a constant-region primer and a V-primer adapter served to amplify TCRs across roughly 22 PCR cycles. TCRdb recomputed calls from the reads with MiXCR, one row per CDR3 protein. The sample lists approximately 100,000 distinct CDR3 sequences; about a fifth were seen once.

This material consisted of PBMCs, taken after low-dose radiotherapy plus immunotherapy. J is TRBJ2-5 and V is TRBV2; D not certain. The clonotype was recovered from a male donor with prostate cancer. The CDR3, as DNA: TGTGCCAGCAGCACAGTGGAAGAGACCCAGTACTTC. Residues: CASSTVEETQYF.